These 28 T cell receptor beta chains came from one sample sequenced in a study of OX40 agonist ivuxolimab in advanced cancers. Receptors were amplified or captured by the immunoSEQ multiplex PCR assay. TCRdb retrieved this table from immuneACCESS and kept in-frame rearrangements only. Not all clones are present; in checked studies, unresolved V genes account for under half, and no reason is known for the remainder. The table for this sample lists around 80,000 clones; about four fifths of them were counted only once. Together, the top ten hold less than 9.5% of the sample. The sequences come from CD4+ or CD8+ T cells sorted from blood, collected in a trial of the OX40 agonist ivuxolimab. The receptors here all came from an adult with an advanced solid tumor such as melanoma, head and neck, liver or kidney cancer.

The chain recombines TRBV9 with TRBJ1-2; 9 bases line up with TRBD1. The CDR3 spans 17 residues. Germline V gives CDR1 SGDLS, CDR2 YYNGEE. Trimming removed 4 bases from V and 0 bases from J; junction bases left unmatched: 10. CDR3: CASSPRTGAQANYGYTF. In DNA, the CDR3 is TGTGCCAGCAGCCCTCGGACAGGGGCCCAAGCTAACTATGGCTACACCTTC.

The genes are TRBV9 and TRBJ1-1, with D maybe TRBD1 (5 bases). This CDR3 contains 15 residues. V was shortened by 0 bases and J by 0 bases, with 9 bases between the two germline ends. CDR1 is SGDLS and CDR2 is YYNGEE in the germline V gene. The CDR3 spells CASSVVGTVNTEAFF. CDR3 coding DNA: TGTGCCAGCAGCGTAGTCGGGACGGTGAACACTGAAGCTTTCTTT.

The DNA for the CDR3 is TGCGCCAGCAGTCAATCCGACATACCATGCGACAGCCATTCCGATGAATCACCCCTCCACTTT. As protein: CASSQSDIPCDSHSDESPLHF. The J gene is TRBJ1-6, the V gene TRBV23-1, with D possibly TRBD1 on 5 matching bases. TRBV23-1 is flagged as an ORF with uncertain function. The V end lost 0 bases, the J end lost 10 bases, and 31 bases lay between the germline ends. There are 21 residues in the CDR3.

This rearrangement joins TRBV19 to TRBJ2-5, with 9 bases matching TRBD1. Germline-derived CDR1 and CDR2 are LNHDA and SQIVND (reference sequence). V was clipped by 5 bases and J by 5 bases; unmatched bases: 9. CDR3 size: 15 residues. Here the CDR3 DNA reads TGTGCCAGTAGTGCAACAGGGGGCGGGTTGGAGACCCAGTACTTC. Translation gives CASSATGGGLETQYF.

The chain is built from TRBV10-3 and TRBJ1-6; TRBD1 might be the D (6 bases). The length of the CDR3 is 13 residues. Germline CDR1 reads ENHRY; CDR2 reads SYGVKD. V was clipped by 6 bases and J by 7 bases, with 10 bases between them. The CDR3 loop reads CAIRDSGNSPLHF. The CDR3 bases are TGTGCCATCAGGGACAGCGGGAATTCACCCCTCCACTTT.

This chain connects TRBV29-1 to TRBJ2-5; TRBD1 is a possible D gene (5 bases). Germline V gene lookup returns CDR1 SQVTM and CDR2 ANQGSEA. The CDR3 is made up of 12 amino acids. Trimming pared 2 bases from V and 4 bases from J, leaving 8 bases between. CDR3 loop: CSVESRGETQYF. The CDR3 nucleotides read TGCAGCGTTGAATCAAGGGGAGAGACCCAGTACTTC.

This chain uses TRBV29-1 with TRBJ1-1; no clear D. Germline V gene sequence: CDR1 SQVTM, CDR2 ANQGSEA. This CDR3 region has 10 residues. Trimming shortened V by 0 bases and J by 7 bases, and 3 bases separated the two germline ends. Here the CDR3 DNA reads TGCAGCGTTGAAGATATTGAAGCTTTCTTT. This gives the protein CSVEDIEAFF.

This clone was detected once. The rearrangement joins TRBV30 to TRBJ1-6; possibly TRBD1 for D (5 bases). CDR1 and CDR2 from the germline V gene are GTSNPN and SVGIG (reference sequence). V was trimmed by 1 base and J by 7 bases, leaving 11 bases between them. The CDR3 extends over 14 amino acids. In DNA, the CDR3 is TGTGCCTGGAGTGCGGGACCACCGAATTCACCCCTCCACTTT. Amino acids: CAWSAGPPNSPLHF.

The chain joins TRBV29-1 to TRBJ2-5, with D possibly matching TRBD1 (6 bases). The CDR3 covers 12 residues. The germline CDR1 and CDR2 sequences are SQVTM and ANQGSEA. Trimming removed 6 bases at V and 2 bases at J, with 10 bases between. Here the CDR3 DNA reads TGCAGCGTCCGACAGGCGCAAGAGACCCAGTACTTC. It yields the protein CSVRQAQETQYF.

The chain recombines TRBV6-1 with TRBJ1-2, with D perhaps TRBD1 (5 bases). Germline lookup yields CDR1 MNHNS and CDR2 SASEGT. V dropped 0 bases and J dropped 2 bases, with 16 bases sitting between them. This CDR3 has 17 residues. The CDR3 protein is CASSEAIGGSSNYGYTF. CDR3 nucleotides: TGTGCCAGCAGTGAAGCTATCGGGGGGTCTTCGAACTATGGCTACACCTTC.

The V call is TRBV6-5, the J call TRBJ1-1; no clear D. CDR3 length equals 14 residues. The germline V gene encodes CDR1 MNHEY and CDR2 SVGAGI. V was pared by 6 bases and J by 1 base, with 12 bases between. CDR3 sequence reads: CASSRAKRNTEAFF. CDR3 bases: TGTGCCAGCAGCCGGGCAAAACGGAACACTGAAGCTTTCTTT.

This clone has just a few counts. The chain's CDR3 is CASSLDGQGYGYTF. The CDR3, as DNA: TGTGCCAGCAGCTTAGATGGGCAAGGCTATGGCTACACCTTC. This sequence joins TRBV7-9 and TRBJ1-2; D gene ambiguous. Looked up from germline, CDR1 is SEHNR and CDR2 is FQNEAQ (reference sequence). Deletions cut 1 base from V and 4 bases from J, with 10 bases between. This CDR3 is 14 amino acids long.

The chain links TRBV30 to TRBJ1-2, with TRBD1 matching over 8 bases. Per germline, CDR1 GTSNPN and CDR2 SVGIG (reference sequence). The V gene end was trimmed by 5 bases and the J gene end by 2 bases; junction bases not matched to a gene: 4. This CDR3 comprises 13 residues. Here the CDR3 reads CAWADRANYGYTF. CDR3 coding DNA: TGTGCCTGGGCGGACAGGGCCAACTATGGCTACACCTTC.

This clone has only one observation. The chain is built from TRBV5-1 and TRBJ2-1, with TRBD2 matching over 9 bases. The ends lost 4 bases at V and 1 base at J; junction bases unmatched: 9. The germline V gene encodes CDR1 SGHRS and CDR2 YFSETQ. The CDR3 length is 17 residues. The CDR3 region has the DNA TGCGCCAGCAGCGGGTTAGCTAGCGGGATTTCCTACAATGAGCAGTTCTTC. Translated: CASSGLASGISYNEQFF.

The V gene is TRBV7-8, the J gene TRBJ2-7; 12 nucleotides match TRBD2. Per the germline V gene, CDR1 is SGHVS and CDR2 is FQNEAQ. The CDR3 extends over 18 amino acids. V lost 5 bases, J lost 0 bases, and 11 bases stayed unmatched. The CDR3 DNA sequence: TGTGCCAGCAGCCCATATCGACTAGCGGGGGTTAACTCCTACGAGCAGTACTTC. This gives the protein CASSPYRLAGVNSYEQYF.

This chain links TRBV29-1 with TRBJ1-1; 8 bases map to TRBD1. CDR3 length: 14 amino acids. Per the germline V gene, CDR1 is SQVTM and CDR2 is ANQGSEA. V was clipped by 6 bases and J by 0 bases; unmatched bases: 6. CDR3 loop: CSVPRGHVNTEAFF. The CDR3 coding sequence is TGCAGCGTACCCAGGGGGCATGTGAACACTGAAGCTTTCTTT.

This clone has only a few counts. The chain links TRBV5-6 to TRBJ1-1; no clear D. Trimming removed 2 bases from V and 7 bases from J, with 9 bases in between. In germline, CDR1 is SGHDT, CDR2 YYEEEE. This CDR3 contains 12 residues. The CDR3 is CASSFLPGEAFF. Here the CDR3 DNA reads TGTGCCAGCAGCTTCCTCCCGGGTGAAGCTTTCTTT. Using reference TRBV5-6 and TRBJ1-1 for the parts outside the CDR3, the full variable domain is DAGVTQSPTHLIKTRGQQVTLRCSPKSGHDTVSWYQQALGQGPQFIFQYYEEEERQRGNFPDRFSGHQFPNYSSELNVNALLLGDSALYLCASSFLPGEAFFGQGTRLTVV.

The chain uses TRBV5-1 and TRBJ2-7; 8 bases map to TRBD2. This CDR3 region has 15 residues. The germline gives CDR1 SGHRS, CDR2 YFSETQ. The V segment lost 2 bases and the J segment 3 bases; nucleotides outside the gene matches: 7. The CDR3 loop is CASSFRTSSRYEQYF. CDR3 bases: TGCGCCAGCAGCTTTCGGACTAGCTCCCGCTACGAGCAGTACTTC.

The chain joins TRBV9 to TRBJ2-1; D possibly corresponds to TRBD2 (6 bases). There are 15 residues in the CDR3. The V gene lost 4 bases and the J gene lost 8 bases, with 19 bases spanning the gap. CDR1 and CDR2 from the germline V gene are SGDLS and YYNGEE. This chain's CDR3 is CASSRDWTSWHEQFF. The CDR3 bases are TGTGCCAGCAGCAGGGACTGGACCAGCTGGCATGAGCAGTTCTTC.

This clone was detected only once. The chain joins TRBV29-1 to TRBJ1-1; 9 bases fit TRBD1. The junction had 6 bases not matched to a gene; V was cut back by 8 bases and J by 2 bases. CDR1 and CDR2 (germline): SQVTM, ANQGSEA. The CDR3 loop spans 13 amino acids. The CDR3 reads CSSWTGENTEAFF. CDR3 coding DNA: TGCAGCTCCTGGACAGGGGAAAACACTGAAGCTTTCTTT.

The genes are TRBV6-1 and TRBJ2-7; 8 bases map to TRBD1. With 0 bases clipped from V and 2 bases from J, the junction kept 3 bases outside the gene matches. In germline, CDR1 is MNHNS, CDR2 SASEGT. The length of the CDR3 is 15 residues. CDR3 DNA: TGTGCCAGCAGTGAAGCGGACAGGGTTGCCTACGAGCAGTACTTC. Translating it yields CASSEADRVAYEQYF.

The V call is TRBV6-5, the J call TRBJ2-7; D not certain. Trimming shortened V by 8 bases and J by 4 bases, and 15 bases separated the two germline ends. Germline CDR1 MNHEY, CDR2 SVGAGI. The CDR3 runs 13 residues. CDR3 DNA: TGTGCCAGCGGCCTTGGGCCCGAATACGAGCAGTACTTC. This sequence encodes CASGLGPEYEQYF.

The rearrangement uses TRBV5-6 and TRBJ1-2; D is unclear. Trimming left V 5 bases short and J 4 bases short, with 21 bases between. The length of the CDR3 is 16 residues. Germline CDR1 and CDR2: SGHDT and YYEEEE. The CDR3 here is CASSFPPDERAYGYTF. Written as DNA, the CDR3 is TGTGCCAGCAGTTTCCCCCCCGACGAGAGGGCCTATGGCTACACCTTC. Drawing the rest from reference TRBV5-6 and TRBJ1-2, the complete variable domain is DAGVTQSPTHLIKTRGQQVTLRCSPKSGHDTVSWYQQALGQGPQFIFQYYEEEERQRGNFPDRFSGHQFPNYSSELNVNALLLGDSALYLCASSFPPDERAYGYTFGSGTRLTVV.

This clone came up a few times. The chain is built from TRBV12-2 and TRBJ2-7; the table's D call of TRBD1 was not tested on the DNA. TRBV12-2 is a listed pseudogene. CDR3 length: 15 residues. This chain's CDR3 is CASRLAGQGIHEQYF. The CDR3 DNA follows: TGTGCAAGTCGCTTAGCAGGACAGGGGATCCACGAGCAGTACTTC.

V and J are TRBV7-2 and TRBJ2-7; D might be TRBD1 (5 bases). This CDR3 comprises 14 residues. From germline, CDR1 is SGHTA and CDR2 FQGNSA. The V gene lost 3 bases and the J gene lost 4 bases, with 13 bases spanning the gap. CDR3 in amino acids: CASSLGRGTYEQYF. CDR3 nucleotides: TGTGCCAGCAGCTTGGGAAGGGGAACGTACGAGCAGTACTTC.

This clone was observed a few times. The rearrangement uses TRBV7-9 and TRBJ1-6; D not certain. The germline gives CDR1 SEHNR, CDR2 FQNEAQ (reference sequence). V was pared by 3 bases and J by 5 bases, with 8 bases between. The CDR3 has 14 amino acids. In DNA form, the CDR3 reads TGTGCCAGCAGCTTGGGCAGAAATAATTCACCCCTCCACTTT. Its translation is CASSLGRNNSPLHF.

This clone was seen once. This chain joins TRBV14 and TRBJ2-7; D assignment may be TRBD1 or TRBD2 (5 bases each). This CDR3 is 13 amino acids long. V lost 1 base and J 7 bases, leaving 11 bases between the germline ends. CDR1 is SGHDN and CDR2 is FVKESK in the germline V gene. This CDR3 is CASSQVDWGEQYF. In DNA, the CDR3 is TGTGCCAGCAGCCAAGTGGATTGGGGGGAGCAGTACTTC. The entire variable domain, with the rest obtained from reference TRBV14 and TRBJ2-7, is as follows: EAGVTQFPSHSVIEKGQTVTLRCDPISGHDNLYWYRRVMGKEIKFLLHFVKESKQDESGMPNNRFLAERTGGTYSTLKVQPAELEDSGVYFCASSQVDWGEQYFGPGTRLTVT.

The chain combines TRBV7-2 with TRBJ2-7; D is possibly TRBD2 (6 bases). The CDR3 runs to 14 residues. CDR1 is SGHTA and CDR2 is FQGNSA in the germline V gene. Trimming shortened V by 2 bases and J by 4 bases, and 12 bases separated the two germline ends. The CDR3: CASSLSGRGYEQYF. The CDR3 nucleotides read TGTGCCAGCAGCTTATCCGGGAGAGGGTACGAGCAGTACTTC.